Shown below are 18 T cell receptor beta chains from a single sample sequenced in a study of T cells after yellow fever vaccination. TCRdb analysed the 5' RACE reads with MiXCR anew, one entry per CDR3 protein. The table includes fewer than 100,000 distinct CDR3 sequences, around 5.5% detected once. The material was CD8+ T cells sorted from PBMCs, obtained 10 days after the yellow fever booster vaccination. The receptors shown here come from a man in his late teens or twenties who received the YFV17D yellow fever vaccine.

This clonotype was observed at least ten times. The chain couples TRBV4-1 to TRBJ1-1; D is unresolved. CDR3 length: 14 residues. The germline V gene encodes CDR1 MGHRA and CDR2 YSYEKL. The V gene lost 4 bases and the J gene lost 4 bases, with 13 bases spanning the gap. DNA of the CDR3: TGCGCCAGCAGCCTAAGGACTCTGGGCACTGAAGCTTTCTTT. Translated: CASSLRTLGTEAFF.

This clonotype was counted between two and nine times. The J gene is TRBJ2-5, the V gene TRBV11-3, with 7 bases matching TRBD2. J was trimmed by 3 bases and V by 5 bases; bases with no gene match: 3. The CDR3 extends over 13 amino acids. Germline V gives CDR1 SGHNT, CDR2 YENEEA. The CDR3 sequence is CASSLRGEETQYF. In nucleotides, the CDR3 is TGTGCCAGCAGCCTCCGGGGGGAAGAGACCCAGTACTTC.

This clonotype was detected ten times or more. The CDR3 coding sequence is TGCAGCGCACTAGGGTACAATGAGCAGTTCTTC. This gives the protein CSALGYNEQFF. The gene calls are TRBV29-1 and TRBJ2-1; D is perhaps TRBD2 (5 bases). Germline V gives CDR1 SQVTM, CDR2 ANQGSEA. The CDR3 is 11 residues long. Trimming cost V 7 bases and J 4 bases, with 8 bases left between them.

V gene TRBV7-9 combines with J gene TRBJ1-4; 8 bases map to TRBD1. The germline gives CDR1 SEHNR, CDR2 FQNEAQ (reference sequence). This CDR3 has 16 amino acids. Losses at the gene ends were 5 bases for V and 5 bases for J; bases not matched to a gene: 10. DNA for the CDR3: TGTGCCAGCAGCGCCCGAGACAGGGGCACAAATGAAAAACTGTTTTTT. Amino acid sequence: CASSARDRGTNEKLFF.

The chain employs TRBV19 and TRBJ1-5, with D perhaps TRBD1 (5 bases). Looked up from germline, CDR1 is LNHDA and CDR2 is SQIVND (reference sequence). The V end lost 3 bases, the J end lost 6 bases, and 12 bases lay between the germline ends. CDR3 length: 14 amino acids. The CDR3 spells CASSMTSGIQPQHF. The CDR3 DNA sequence: TGTGCCAGTAGTATGACCTCAGGGATTCAGCCCCAGCATTTT.

This clonotype appeared a few times. The chain carries TRBV4-1 and TRBJ2-1; the D gene is possibly TRBD1 (5 bases). Germline lookup yields CDR1 MGHRA and CDR2 YSYEKL. The CDR3 runs 16 residues. Trimming shortened V by 3 bases and J by 0 bases, and 12 bases separated the two germline ends. CDR3 region: CASSHTSGISYNEQFF. DNA for the CDR3: TGCGCCAGCAGCCACACCTCAGGGATCTCCTACAATGAGCAGTTCTTC.

V gene TRBV13 combines with J gene TRBJ1-1; D ambiguous. V was pared by 5 bases and J by 5 bases, with 9 bases between. There are 12 residues in the CDR3. Germline lookup yields CDR1 PRHDT and CDR2 FYEKMQ (reference sequence). The CDR3 reads CASSPVRTEAFF. Here the CDR3 DNA reads TGTGCCAGCAGCCCAGTACGGACTGAAGCTTTCTTT.

The chain has TRBV27 and TRBJ1-2; 11 nucleotides line up with TRBD1. The junction had 7 bases not matched to a gene; V was cut back by 9 bases and J by 4 bases. This CDR3 has 14 residues. Germline CDR1 MNHEY, CDR2 SMNVEV (reference sequence). CDR3 coding DNA: TGTGCCAGTAGGACAGGGGGCTCTATCTATGGCTACACCTTC. It translates to CASRTGGSIYGYTF.

By sample fraction, this clonotype is medium-sized. This rearrangement joins TRBV6-4 to TRBJ2-2, with a possible D match to TRBD1 (5 bases). With 4 bases removed from V and 2 bases from J, the gap between germline ends came to 5 bases. This CDR3 region has 13 residues. The V gene's germline CDR1 is MRHNA and CDR2 SNTAGT. The CDR3 coding sequence is TGTGCCAGCAGTGGGACAAACACCGGGGAGCTGTTTTTT. It translates to CASSGTNTGELFF.

This clonotype was counted at least ten times. The chain combines TRBV19 with TRBJ2-5, with 9 bases lining up with TRBD2. Germline loops: CDR1 LNHDA, CDR2 SQIVND (reference sequence). The V gene end was trimmed by 3 bases and the J gene end by 7 bases; junction bases not matched to a gene: 21. The CDR3 is made up of 19 amino acids. The CDR3 here is CASSILPPGTSWGGLTQYF. For the CDR3, the DNA is TGTGCCAGTAGTATTCTTCCTCCCGGGACTAGCTGGGGGGGACTGACCCAGTACTTC.

The rearrangement uses TRBV6-1 and TRBJ2-3; 9 bases align to TRBD2. V lost 7 bases to trimming and J lost 5 bases; unmatched junction nucleotides: 10. CDR3 length: 15 residues. Germline CDR1 is MNHNS and CDR2 is SASEGT. This CDR3 reads CASNIWPSGVDTQYF. The CDR3 bases are TGTGCCAGCAATATATGGCCTAGCGGGGTAGATACGCAGTATTTT.

The gene calls are TRBV30 and TRBJ1-4; tentative D call: TRBD1 (5 bases). Per the germline V gene, CDR1 is GTSNPN and CDR2 is SVGIG (reference sequence). Trimming shortened V by 2 bases and J by 5 bases, and 15 bases separated the two germline ends. The CDR3 has 15 amino acids. Here the CDR3 reads CAWSLGSGRNEKLFF. Written as DNA, the CDR3 is TGTGCCTGGAGTCTTGGATCAGGGCGAAATGAAAAACTGTTTTTT.

This rearrangement joins TRBV5-5 to TRBJ2-2, with D hard to call. V lost 2 bases and J 4 bases, leaving 9 bases between the germline ends. The V gene's germline CDR1 is SGHKS and CDR2 YYEKEE (reference sequence). CDR3 length: 14 residues. CDR3: CASSFWQTTGELFF. As DNA, the CDR3 is TGTGCCAGCAGCTTCTGGCAGACCACCGGGGAGCTGTTTTTT.

Only a few counts were recorded for this clonotype. The chain combines TRBV29-1 with TRBJ2-5; 9 bases are a match to TRBD2. V shed 1 base, J shed 4 bases, and the junction held 10 bases outside the gene matches. From germline, CDR1 is SQVTM and CDR2 ANQGSEA. The CDR3 runs 16 residues. CDR3: CSVEGPAGGQRETQYF. The CDR3, as DNA: TGCAGCGTTGAAGGACCGGCGGGGGGGCAGCGAGAGACCCAGTACTTC. Drawing the rest from reference TRBV29-1 and TRBJ2-5, the complete variable domain is SAVISQKPSRDICQRGTSLTIQCQVDSQVTMMFWYRQQPGQSLTLIATANQGSEATYESGFVIDKFPISRPNLTFSTLTVSNMSPEDSSIYLCSVEGPAGGQRETQYFGPGTRLLVL.

The table lists this clonotype with many counts. This chain links TRBV6-6 with TRBJ1-2, with D unresolved. The CDR3 sequence is 12 residues long. Germline CDR1 MNHNY, CDR2 SVGAGI (reference sequence). Trimming removed 11 bases at V and 3 bases at J, with 13 bases between. CDR3 loop: CAGLGDDYGYTF. CDR3 nucleotide sequence: TGTGCCGGACTAGGAGACGACTATGGCTACACCTTC.

This chain uses TRBV25-1 with TRBJ1-4, with a possible D match to TRBD1 (6 bases). The V gene lost 4 bases and the J gene lost 8 bases, with 17 bases spanning the gap. Germline assignment: CDR1 MGHDK and CDR2 SYGVNS. CDR3 length: 15 residues. The CDR3 here is CASSGTRQVWEKLFF. Written as DNA, the CDR3 is TGTGCCAGCAGTGGAACTCGACAGGTTTGGGAAAAACTGTTTTTT.

This chain links TRBV7-2 with TRBJ2-3, with 12 bases matching TRBD2. CDR3 length: 20 residues. Germline-derived CDR1 and CDR2 are SGHTA and FQGNSA. V lost 1 base, J lost 0 bases, and 11 bases stayed unmatched. This CDR3 is CASSLDLLASGGVSTDTQYF. DNA for the CDR3: TGTGCCAGCAGCTTAGATTTATTGGCTAGCGGGGGGGTTAGCACAGATACGCAGTATTTT.

The chain joins TRBV28 to TRBJ1-2; TRBD1 aligns across 7 bases. CDR3 length: 16 amino acids. Germline values: CDR1 MDHEN, CDR2 SYDVKM. V was pared by 10 bases and J by 8 bases, with 22 bases of the junction left unmatched. The CDR3 reads CAITDRFATSWRGYTF. CDR3 coding DNA: TGTGCCATTACGGACAGGTTTGCTACGAGCTGGAGAGGCTACACCTTC.